Here is one TCR beta chain with its context. Its target is not known. The sequenced fragment ends 3 residues before the CDR3 boundary, so the rest is inferred from the germline J gene. This record belongs to a study of T cells in women clearing cervical HPV infection. Broader study findings: Repertoire richness, not evenness, was significantly elevated in CIN3+ cases versus controls.

The method was immunoSEQ multiplex PCR; TCRdb's version includes in-frame clones alone and lacks a portion of them. This listing includes tens of thousands of clones. Germline CDR1 and CDR2: LNHDA and SQIVND (reference sequence). The length of the CDR3 is 15 residues. Trimming stripped 2 bases from V and 5 bases from J, with 10 bases between. This TCR was recovered from a woman aged 18 to 75 with a cervical HPV16 infection that either progressed to CIN3+ or cleared (not recorded which). The sample was blood buffy coat. This chain connects TRBV19 to TRBJ1-6; D is perhaps TRBD1 (5 bases). The part of the CDR3 DNA that was read is TGTGCCAGTAGTATACGGGCAGGGAATAATTCACCC. This gives the protein CASSIRAGNNSP. The whole CDR3 region reads CASSIRAGNNSPLHF.